Listed below are T cell receptor beta chains from one sample, sequenced in a study of control samples from healthy donors and cancer patients. TCRdb keeps only in-frame clones here, not all; method: immunoSEQ multiplex PCR. The sample lists 200,000 or so clones; 85% to 95% were seen once. Input material: blood. The receptors were sampled from a man between 50 and 59 years old in good health. Both conserved end residues are part of each CDR3. Each record gives: CDR3 protein, CDR3 DNA, D gene, clone size, J gene, CDR3 length, V gene. The D gene is left open where the match is weak. A row's size may be missing; if present it is once, few, many or a size class.

CDR3: CSVSSGGQGYTF
DNA: TGCAGCGTCTCGAGTGGGGGGCAGGGCTACACCTTC
D: NA
size: once
J: TRBJ1-2
length: 12
V: TRBV29-1

CDR3: CASSLAIGQGGVWYF
DNA: TGTGCCAGCAGCTTAGCTATAGGACAGGGGGGCGTTTGGTACTTC
D: TRBD1
size: NA
J: TRBJ2-7
length: 15
V: TRBV7-2

CDR3: CASRYGQGWDNNSPLHF
DNA: TGTGCCAGCAGATACGGACAGGGTTGGGACAATAATTCACCCCTCCACTTT
D: TRBD1
size: NA
J: TRBJ1-6
length: 17
V: TRBV2

CDR3: CATSGKGQANTEAFF
DNA: TGTGCCACCAGCGGTAAGGGACAGGCGAACACTGAAGCTTTCTTT
D: TRBD1
size: NA
J: TRBJ1-1
length: 15
V: TRBV24-1

CDR3: CASSAAANTEAFF
DNA: TGTGCCAGCTCAGCGGCTGCGAACACTGAAGCTTTCTTT
D: NA
size: NA
J: TRBJ1-1
length: 13
V: TRBV18

CDR3: CASRYSVGYTF
DNA: TGTGCCAGTCGATACAGCGTTGGCTACACCTTC
D: NA
size: NA
J: TRBJ1-2
length: 11
V: TRBV19

CDR3: CASSDFFGNTEAFF
DNA: TGCGCCAGCAGTGACTTTTTTGGGAACACTGAAGCTTTCTTT
D: NA
size: NA
J: TRBJ1-1
length: 14
V: TRBV5-1

CDR3: CASSGGTGIPNQPQYF
DNA: TGTGCCAGCAGTGGCGGGACAGGGATTCCCAATCAGCCCCAGTATTTT
D: TRBD1
size: NA
J: TRBJ2-3
length: 16
V: TRBV27

CDR3: CASSLEPDTHRTIYF
DNA: TGTGCCAGCAGCTTAGAGCCGGACACACATAGGACCATATATTTT
D: NA
size: NA
J: TRBJ1-3
length: 15
V: TRBV7-6

CDR3: CASTEKWPFYGYTF
DNA: TGTGCCAGCACCGAAAAGTGGCCCTTCTATGGCTACACCTTC
D: NA
size: once
J: TRBJ1-2
length: 14
V: TRBV25-1

CDR3: CASSQRFRETQYF
DNA: TGTGCCAGCAGCCAGCGTTTCAGAGAGACCCAGTACTTC
D: NA
size: once
J: TRBJ2-5
length: 13
V: TRBV3-1/TRBV3-2

CDR3: CSVQPTPGQENIQYF
DNA: TGCAGCGTTCAACCAACTCCGGGACAGGAAAACATTCAGTACTTC
D: TRBD1
size: once
J: TRBJ2-4
length: 15
V: TRBV29-1

CDR3: CAISGGGQPQHF
DNA: TGTGCCATCAGTGGGGGAGGTCAGCCCCAGCATTTT
D: NA
size: NA
J: TRBJ1-5
length: 12
V: TRBV10-3

CDR3: CASSELTASGGAMTDTQYF
DNA: TGTGCCAGCAGTGAATTAACGGCTAGCGGGGGGGCAATGACAGATACGCAGTATTTT
D: TRBD2
size: once
J: TRBJ2-3
length: 19
V: TRBV6-1

CDR3: CASTKGTEYNEQFF
DNA: TGTGCCAGCACCAAGGGCACCGAATACAATGAGCAGTTCTTC
D: NA
size: NA
J: TRBJ2-1
length: 14
V: TRBV5-4

CDR3: CASSRIREKLFF
DNA: TGTGCCAGCAGCCGGATCAGGGAAAAACTGTTTTTT
D: NA
size: NA
J: TRBJ1-4
length: 12
V: TRBV28

CDR3: CASSDEGGKAFF
DNA: TGTGCCAGCAGTGACGAGGGGGGGAAAGCTTTCTTT
D: NA
size: NA
J: TRBJ1-1
length: 12
V: TRBV2

CDR3: CASSSSGGAFEQFF
DNA: TGTGCCAGCAGCTCGAGCGGGGGTGCGTTTGAGCAGTTCTTC
D: TRBD2
size: NA
J: TRBJ2-1
length: 14
V: TRBV5-4

CDR3: CASSERGQGVRSEAFF
DNA: TGTGCCAGCAGTGAAAGGGGACAGGGGGTGAGGTCTGAAGCTTTCTTT
D: TRBD1
size: once
J: TRBJ1-1
length: 16
V: TRBV2

CDR3: CASSLDGTNSPLHF
DNA: TGCGCCAGCAGCTTGGACGGTACCAATTCACCCCTCCACTTT
D: NA
size: NA
J: TRBJ1-6
length: 14
V: TRBV5-1

CDR3: CASRFNYNSPLHF
DNA: TGCGCCAGCAGATTTAACTATAATTCACCCCTCCACTTT
D: NA
size: NA
J: TRBJ1-6
length: 13
V: TRBV5-1

CDR3: CASSQQGGSPLHF
DNA: TGTGCCAGCAGCCAACAGGGGGGATCACCCCTCCACTTT
D: TRBD1
size: NA
J: TRBJ1-6
length: 13
V: TRBV3-1/TRBV3-2

CDR3: CSVAEGREAFF
DNA: TGCAGCGTCGCGGAGGGCAGGGAAGCTTTCTTT
D: NA
size: NA
J: TRBJ1-1
length: 11
V: TRBV29-1

CDR3: CASSQEGTMNTEAFF
DNA: TGTGCCAGCAGCCAAGAAGGGACAATGAACACTGAAGCTTTCTTT
D: NA
size: NA
J: TRBJ1-1
length: 15
V: TRBV3-1/TRBV3-2

CDR3: CATSDRDFAGREQFF
DNA: TGTGCCACCAGTGATCGGGACTTCGCCGGGCGTGAGCAGTTCTTC
D: NA
size: NA
J: TRBJ2-1
length: 15
V: TRBV24-1

CDR3: CASSKLLYQPQHF
DNA: TGTGCCAGTAGTAAACTCCTCTATCAGCCCCAGCATTTT
D: NA
size: few
J: TRBJ1-5
length: 13
V: TRBV19

CDR3: CASSLWIGLETQYF
DNA: TGTGCCAGCAGTTTATGGATAGGGTTAGAGACCCAGTACTTC
D: NA
size: NA
J: TRBJ2-5
length: 14
V: TRBV27

CDR3: CASSLGGLTYNEQFF
DNA: TGTGCCAGCAGCTTGGGGGGGCTCACCTACAATGAGCAGTTCTTC
D: NA
size: NA
J: TRBJ2-1
length: 15
V: TRBV11-3

CDR3: CASSYGQGLDTQYF
DNA: TGCGCCAGCAGCTACGGACAGGGGTTAGATACGCAGTATTTT
D: TRBD1
size: NA
J: TRBJ2-3
length: 14
V: TRBV5-1

CDR3: CASSLEGLAGVNEQFF
DNA: TGCGCCAGCAGCTTAGAGGGACTAGCGGGGGTCAATGAGCAGTTCTTC
D: TRBD2
size: NA
J: TRBJ2-1
length: 16
V: TRBV5-1

CDR3: CAISPGRQNYGYTF
DNA: TGTGCCATCAGCCCCGGACGGCAGAACTATGGCTACACCTTC
D: NA
size: NA
J: TRBJ1-2
length: 14
V: TRBV10-3

CDR3: CASSYSKGINYGYTF
DNA: TGTGCCAGCAGTTACTCGAAGGGCATTAACTATGGCTACACCTTC
D: NA
size: NA
J: TRBJ1-2
length: 15
V: TRBV6-5

CDR3: CASRMEGAGSYTF
DNA: TGCGCCAGCAGGATGGAAGGGGCAGGGAGCTACACCTTC
D: NA
size: NA
J: TRBJ1-2
length: 13
V: TRBV5-1

CDR3: CASSYSRHTGELFF
DNA: TGTGCCAGCAGTTACTCGAGGCACACCGGGGAGCTGTTTTTT
D: NA
size: NA
J: TRBJ2-2
length: 14
V: TRBV6-5

CDR3: CASSRQGYAGANVLTF
DNA: TGTGCCAGCAGCCGACAGGGTTACGCTGGGGCCAACGTCCTGACTTTC
D: TRBD1
size: NA
J: TRBJ2-6
length: 16
V: TRBV5-5

CDR3: CASSRFTYNEQFF
DNA: TGTGCCAGCAGCAGGTTTACCTACAATGAGCAGTTCTTC
D: NA
size: NA
J: TRBJ2-1
length: 13
V: TRBV12-3/TRBV12-4

CDR3: CASSSTGLHDNEQFF
DNA: TGCGCCAGCAGCTCGACCGGACTACACGACAATGAGCAGTTCTTC
D: NA
size: NA
J: TRBJ2-1
length: 15
V: TRBV5-1

CDR3: CASSLGGTPNPNEQFF
DNA: TGTGCCAGCAGCTTAGGCGGAACCCCAAATCCCAATGAGCAGTTCTTC
D: NA
size: NA
J: TRBJ2-1
length: 16
V: TRBV5-4

CDR3: CASSQDTSYSYEQYF
DNA: TGTGCCAGCAGCCAGGACACCTCGTACTCCTACGAGCAGTACTTC
D: NA
size: NA
J: TRBJ2-7
length: 15
V: TRBV4-2

CDR3: CASSLMGAPDTQYF
DNA: TGTGCCAGCAGCTTAATGGGCGCCCCAGATACGCAGTATTTT
D: NA
size: NA
J: TRBJ2-3
length: 14
V: TRBV11-1

CDR3: CASSLRPGNTIYF
DNA: TGTGCCAGCAGTTTACGGCCCGGAAACACCATATATTTT
D: NA
size: once
J: TRBJ1-3
length: 13
V: TRBV12-3/TRBV12-4

CDR3: CASTLGGKGNQPQHF
DNA: TGTGCCAGCACCTTGGGGGGGAAGGGCAATCAGCCCCAGCATTTT
D: NA
size: once
J: TRBJ1-5
length: 15
V: TRBV28

CDR3: CASSLERKDPYGYTF
DNA: TGTGCCAGCAGCTTGGAAAGGAAGGACCCTTATGGCTACACCTTC
D: NA
size: NA
J: TRBJ1-2
length: 15
V: TRBV5-4

CDR3: CASSRQGGIEKLFF
DNA: TGTGCCAGCAGCCGCCAGGGTGGGATTGAAAAACTGTTTTTT
D: NA
size: NA
J: TRBJ1-4
length: 14
V: TRBV14

CDR3: CASSVTGSGELFF
DNA: TGTGCCAGTAGTGTGACAGGGTCCGGGGAGCTGTTTTTT
D: TRBD1
size: NA
J: TRBJ2-2
length: 13
V: TRBV19

CDR3: CASSLVSMNTEAFF
DNA: TGCGCCAGCAGCTTGGTCAGTATGAACACTGAAGCTTTCTTT
D: NA
size: NA
J: TRBJ1-1
length: 14
V: TRBV5-1

CDR3: CASSPRTGGHEQYF
DNA: TGTGCCAGCAGCCCTCGGACAGGGGGCCACGAGCAGTACTTC
D: TRBD1
size: NA
J: TRBJ2-7
length: 14
V: TRBV5-4

CDR3: CASSQGDQETQYF
DNA: TGTGCCAGCAGCCAGGGGGACCAAGAGACCCAGTACTTC
D: NA
size: NA
J: TRBJ2-5
length: 13
V: TRBV4-2

CDR3: CASSSGTPISTDTQYF
DNA: TGTGCCAGCAGCTCCGGGACACCGATTAGCACAGATACGCAGTATTTT
D: NA
size: NA
J: TRBJ2-3
length: 16
V: TRBV5-5

CDR3: CATSAPGAIYNEQFF
DNA: TGTGCCACCAGTGCTCCAGGGGCAATCTACAATGAGCAGTTCTTC
D: NA
size: NA
J: TRBJ2-1
length: 15
V: TRBV24-1

CDR3: CASSQFRGSGELFF
DNA: TGTGCCAGCAGCCAATTCCGGGGAAGTGGGGAACTGTTTTTT
D: NA
size: NA
J: TRBJ1-4
length: 14
V: TRBV3-1/TRBV3-2

CDR3: CASSYFTGGGNTIYF
DNA: TGTGCCAGCAGTTATTTCACAGGGGGCGGAAACACCATATATTTT
D: TRBD1
size: NA
J: TRBJ1-3
length: 15
V: TRBV6-2/TRBV6-3